This T cell receptor beta chain was captured by sequencing in a study of identifying expanded T cells in peripheral blood. During the collection period, no donor immune events like infections were recorded. Libraries were prepared by immunoSEQ multiplex PCR; TCRdb keeps only in-frame clonotypes and omits some of them. Of under 85,000 clones detected, about four fifths appear once; the ten largest clones hold 20%. The CDR3 length is 16 residues. Trimming took off 3 bases at V and 0 bases at J, with 12 bases between the two ends. CDR1 and CDR2 from the germline V gene are MDHEN and SYDVKM. Remarks on this clone: Its specificity is not known.

Study-wide findings and caveats: Variance in clone template counts between approximately two-week samples significantly increased with total template count across all healthy donors. Over two and four weeks, about 17 and 20 clones changed, versus around 1.1 between replicates.

Specimen: blood. V gene TRBV28 combines with J gene TRBJ2-1, with no clear D. This clonotype originated in a person aged 18-69 years in good health. CDR3 DNA: TGTGCCAGCAGTTTTACGCTCTCGAGCTCCTACAATGAGCAGTTCTTC. Translating gives CASSFTLSSSYNEQFF.